This T cell receptor (beta chain) was captured in a study of T cells after yellow fever vaccination. Germline assignment: CDR1 SGHVS and CDR2 FNYEAQ. With V trimmed by 1 base and J by 4 bases, 11 bases remained unmatched. This CDR3 has 18 amino acids. The study made its TCR cDNA through 5'RACE template switching. That step introduced a universal primer site along with UMIs. From the 5' RACE reads, TCRdb called clonotypes with MiXCR, one entry per CDR3 protein. The repertoire has about 99,000 distinct CDR3 sequences, roughly 6% of them found once; the top ten carry over 40%. Sequencing was performed on CD8+ T cells sorted from PBMCs, taken 10 days after the yellow fever booster vaccination. The TCR sequence derives from a man aged 18 to 29 who received the YFV17D yellow fever vaccine. This chain connects TRBV7-6 to TRBJ2-1; 9 bases agree with TRBD2. Written as DNA, the CDR3 is TGTGCCAGCAGCTTAGTCGGCGGGGGGGCCCTAGCATACAATGAGCAGTTCTTC. Translating it yields CASSLVGGGALAYNEQFF.